Each of the 30 T cell receptor beta chains below was sequenced from the same sample in a study of early T cells in non-severe SARS-CoV-2 infection. TCRdb re-analysed the 5' RACE reads in MiXCR, keeping a single row per CDR3 protein. The sample consists of 40,000 to 55,000 distinct CDR3 sequences, 9% to 15% of them appearing once. Sequencing was performed on whole blood. Receptors were obtained from an adult who was a healthcare worker with PCR-confirmed SARS-CoV-2 infection or an uninfected control (not recorded which).

This clonotype is labeled medium-sized (0.01 to 0.1%). The CDR3 coding sequence is TGCGCCAGCAGTGTAACCGATTGGGGCACTGAAGCTTTCTTT. Its translation: CASSVTDWGTEAFF. V and J are TRBV10-2 and TRBJ1-1; D is unresolved. CDR3 size: 14 residues. Germline CDR1 reads WSHSY; CDR2 reads SAAADI. V lost 4 bases and J 4 bases, leaving 13 bases between the germline ends.

This clonotype was seen many times. The chain has TRBV6-5 and TRBJ2-2; TRBD2 is a possible D gene (5 bases). This CDR3 has 14 amino acids. The V and J ends lost 7 bases and 5 bases respectively, with 14 bases between them. Looked up from germline, CDR1 is MNHEY and CDR2 is SVGAGI. The CDR3 DNA is TGTGCCAGCAAGGCGGGTGATAGTACCGGGGAGCTGTTTTTT. Its protein product is CASKAGDSTGELFF.

This rearrangement joins TRBV2 to TRBJ1-5, with D tentatively TRBD1 (5 bases). This CDR3 spans 12 amino acids. Trimming stripped 6 bases from V and 10 bases from J, with 13 bases between. The V gene's germline CDR1 is SNHLY and CDR2 FYNNEI. The chain's CDR3 is CASRGTIVPQHF. CDR3 DNA sequence: TGTGCCAGCAGGGGGACGATCGTACCCCAGCATTTT.

In this sample, this clonotype turned up once. J is TRBJ2-3 and V is TRBV12-3 or TRBV12-4; D may correspond to TRBD1 or TRBD2 (5 bases each). V lost 5 bases, J lost 5 bases, and 11 bases lay in between. CDR3 size: 13 residues. This CDR3 reads CASSTPGRDTQYF. The CDR3 nucleotides read TGTGCCAGCAGTACCCCAGGGAGAGATACGCAGTATTTT.

This clonotype appeared many times. The rearrangement links TRBV5-1 to TRBJ2-1; 13 nucleotides agree with TRBD2. The V gene's germline CDR1 is SGHRS and CDR2 YFSETQ. The CDR3 totals 17 residues. Losses at the gene ends were 3 bases for V and 1 base for J; bases not matched to a gene: 4. This CDR3 reads CASSWPLAGGSYNEQFF. CDR3 coding DNA: TGCGCCAGCAGCTGGCCACTAGCGGGAGGGTCCTACAATGAGCAGTTCTTC.

This clonotype has at least ten counts. The chain has TRBV7-2 and TRBJ2-7; a possible D gene is TRBD2 (5 bases). Between the trimmed V and J ends, which lost 2 bases and 7 bases, there was a span of 12 bases. Germline V gene sequence: CDR1 SGHTA, CDR2 FQGNSA. This CDR3 is built from 13 residues. The CDR3 sequence is CASSLKRYGEQYF. The CDR3 DNA reads as TGTGCCAGCAGCTTAAAGCGGTACGGGGAGCAGTACTTC.

This clonotype has at least ten counts. The chain has TRBV11-1 and TRBJ2-1; D is perhaps TRBD1 (5 bases). This CDR3 is 15 amino acids long. The germline CDR1 and CDR2 sequences are SGHAT and FQDESV (reference sequence). Trimming took 1 base from V and 2 from J, leaving 9 bases between them. This chain's CDR3 is CASSLGGAPYNEQFF. As DNA, the CDR3 is TGTGCCAGCAGCTTAGGTGGGGCCCCCTACAATGAGCAGTTCTTC.

V and J are TRBV28 and TRBJ2-2; no definite D call. Trimming took 7 bases from V and 7 from J, leaving 4 bases between them. The CDR3 is made up of 10 amino acids. Per the germline V gene, CDR1 is MDHEN and CDR2 is SYDVKM. Here the CDR3 reads CASNGGELFF. The CDR3 coding sequence is TGTGCCAGCAACGGCGGGGAGCTGTTTTTT. The whole variable domain, remainder taken from reference TRBV28 and TRBJ2-2, is DVKVTQSSRYLVKRTGEKVFLECVQDMDHENMFWYRQDPGLGLRLIYFSYDVKMKEKGDIPEGYSVSREKKERFSLILESASTNQTSMYLCASNGGELFFGEGSRLTVL.

A few counts support this clonotype. The chain combines TRBV5-5 with TRBJ2-5, with D possibly being TRBD1 or TRBD2 (5 bases each). V was pared by 0 bases and J by 4 bases, with 10 bases between. CDR3 length: 14 amino acids. CDR1 SGHKS and CDR2 YYEKEE come from the germline V gene (reference sequence). The CDR3 coding sequence is TGTGCCAGCAGCTTGGAATGGGGGTCAGAGACCCAGTACTTC. It is translated as CASSLEWGSETQYF.

The CDR3 region is CASSSDGWNSPLHF. CDR3 nucleotide sequence: TGTGCCAGCAGTTCGGACGGGTGGAATTCACCCCTCCACTTT. The chain uses TRBV6-5 and TRBJ1-6; D is uncertain. CDR1 and CDR2 from the germline V gene are MNHEY and SVGAGI. V dropped 4 bases and J dropped 7 bases, with 11 bases sitting between them. This CDR3 is built from 14 residues.

This chain connects TRBV10-3 to TRBJ2-1; 7 bases are a match to TRBD2. Trimming at V came to 7 bases and at J to 8 bases, leaving 8 bases not matched to a gene. CDR3 length: 13 residues. CDR1 ENHRY and CDR2 SYGVKD come from the germline V gene. CDR3 sequence: CAITGEGSDEQFF. CDR3 in DNA: TGTGCCATCACCGGGGAGGGTAGTGATGAGCAGTTCTTC.

The chain uses TRBV6-5 and TRBJ2-3; D is unresolved. CDR1 and CDR2 from the germline V gene are MNHEY and SVGAGI. The CDR3 is 11 residues long. V lost 7 bases to trimming and J lost 5 bases, with 7 bases between them. CDR3 sequence reads: CASTNIDTQYF. CDR3 DNA: TGTGCCAGCACCAACATAGATACGCAGTATTTT.

The chain combines TRBV28 with TRBJ1-2, with TRBD1 identical over 9 bases. Germline trimming cut 4 bases from V and 7 bases from J; bases unmatched to any gene: 4. Germline CDR1 MDHEN, CDR2 SYDVKM. CDR3 length equals 13 residues. CDR3 region: CASSWDRESGYTF. DNA for the CDR3: TGTGCCAGCAGTTGGGACAGGGAGAGTGGCTACACCTTC.

This clonotype was found a few times. This chain joins TRBV4-3 and TRBJ1-4; D unresolved. This CDR3 is built from 13 residues. Trimming took 2 bases from V and 3 from J, leaving 4 bases between them. Germline assignment: CDR1 LGHNA and CDR2 YSLEER. CDR3 residues: CASSQMANEKLFF. In nucleotides, the CDR3 is TGCGCCAGCAGCCAAATGGCTAATGAAAAACTGTTTTTT.

The chain links TRBV10-3 to TRBJ2-7; no clear D. Germline assignment: CDR1 ENHRY and CDR2 SYGVKD. The CDR3 has 14 residues. V was trimmed by 6 bases and J by 2 bases, leaving 14 bases between them. CDR3 in DNA: TGTGCCATCAGGGATATCACGACCACCTACGAGCAGTACTTC. This gives the protein CAIRDITTTYEQYF.

The CDR3 DNA reads as TGTGCCAGCAGCCGCATAATACCTGCGAACACCGGGGAGCTGTTTTTT. Its translation: CASSRIIPANTGELFF. This rearrangement joins TRBV7-9 to TRBJ2-2; no firm D call. The germline V gene encodes CDR1 SEHNR and CDR2 FQNEAQ (reference sequence). The CDR3 is 16 amino acids. The V gene lost 5 bases and the J gene lost 0 bases, with 13 bases spanning the gap.

This clonotype was observed many times. The chain employs TRBV20-1 and TRBJ2-1, with D possibly being TRBD2 (6 bases). Looked up from germline, CDR1 is DFQATT and CDR2 is SNEGSKA (reference sequence). Trimming shortened V by 3 bases and J by 4 bases, and 13 bases separated the two germline ends. The CDR3 is 14 residues long. CDR3 in amino acids: CSASGLATYNEQFF. The DNA for the CDR3 is TGCAGTGCTAGTGGGCTAGCGACTTACAATGAGCAGTTCTTC.

This clonotype has ten or more counts. V usage is TRBV5-1 and J usage is TRBJ2-6; 9 nucleotides match TRBD1. The CDR3 sequence is 16 residues long. Germline trimming cut 4 bases from V and 2 bases from J; bases unmatched to any gene: 4. Germline-derived CDR1 and CDR2 are SGHRS and YFSETQ. The CDR3 DNA follows: TGCGCCAGCAGCCGTACAGGGGGCGCTGGGGCCAACGTCCTGACTTTC. This sequence encodes CASSRTGGAGANVLTF.

This clonotype has a handful of counts. The gene calls are TRBV11-3 and TRBJ2-2, with D unclear. The germline V gene encodes CDR1 SGHNT and CDR2 YENEEA. There are 13 residues in the CDR3. Trimming took off 5 bases at V and 1 base at J, with 5 bases between the two ends. CDR3 sequence reads: CASSRRNTGELFF. Here the CDR3 DNA reads TGTGCCAGCAGCCGAAGGAACACCGGGGAGCTGTTTTTT.

V and J are TRBV20-1 and TRBJ2-7; D remains ambiguous. Germline loops: CDR1 DFQATT, CDR2 SNEGSKA (reference sequence). V lost 1 base and J 12 bases, leaving 13 bases between the germline ends. The CDR3 loop spans 11 amino acids. CDR3 loop: CSARGLPDPYF. In nucleotides, the CDR3 is TGCAGTGCTAGAGGTTTACCGGACCCGTACTTC.

This clonotype has more than one count but fewer than ten. The chain combines TRBV29-1 with TRBJ2-7; no reliable D call. Germline V CDR1 and CDR2: SQVTM, ANQGSEA. V was clipped by 5 bases and J by 5 bases, with 10 bases between them. The CDR3 is 11 amino acids. DNA of the CDR3: TGCAGCGTTCGGGTGGGCAACGAGCAGTACTTC. Its protein is CSVRVGNEQYF.

This clonotype was observed at least ten times. The chain joins TRBV7-6 to TRBJ2-3; tentative D call: TRBD2 (7 bases). Germline CDR1 reads SGHVS; CDR2 reads FNYEAQ. V gave up 2 bases and J gave up 2 bases, with 8 bases separating them. The CDR3 extends over 14 amino acids. The CDR3 DNA is TGTGCCAGCAGCTTACGGGGGGCCACAGATACGCAGTATTTT. Its protein is CASSLRGATDTQYF. The entire variable domain, with the rest obtained from reference TRBV7-6 and TRBJ2-3, is as follows: GAGVSQSPRYKVTKRGQDVALRCDPISGHVSLYWYRQALGQGPEFLTYFNYEAQQDKSGLPNDRFSAERPEGSISTLTIQRTEQRDSAMYRCASSLRGATDTQYFGPGTRLTVL.

This clonotype appeared many times. The rearrangement links TRBV11-2 to TRBJ1-1; D might be TRBD1 (6 bases). The CDR3 spans 14 residues. Trimming stripped 3 bases from V and 7 bases from J, with 15 bases between. Germline loops: CDR1 SGHAT, CDR2 FQNNGV. CDR3 sequence reads: CASSFGQIQDEAFF. DNA of the CDR3: TGTGCCAGCAGCTTCGGACAGATCCAAGATGAAGCTTTCTTT.

Many counts were recorded for this clonotype. This rearrangement joins TRBV19 to TRBJ2-2; D gene unclear. This CDR3 spans 12 amino acids. Trimming took 8 bases from V and 4 from J, leaving 8 bases between them. Germline CDR1 and CDR2: LNHDA and SQIVND (reference sequence). The CDR3 sequence is CASCPLTGELFF. CDR3 DNA: TGTGCCAGTTGTCCCCTCACCGGGGAGCTGTTTTTT.

This clonotype was counted at least ten times. The gene calls are TRBV6-2 or TRBV6-3 and TRBJ2-1, with TRBD1 as a possible D gene (5 bases). There are 13 residues in the CDR3. CDR1 is MNHEY and CDR2 is SVGEGT in the germline V gene. Trimming removed 1 base from V and 5 bases from J, with 6 bases in between. The CDR3 DNA reads TGTGCCAGCAGTTACTTAGGGGACAATGAGCAGTTCTTC. This encodes CASSYLGDNEQFF.

This clonotype was seen many times. The chain carries TRBV2 and TRBJ2-7, with 7 positions matching TRBD1. Germline trimming cut 6 bases from V and 2 bases from J; bases unmatched to any gene: 7. This CDR3 has 14 amino acids. In germline, CDR1 is SNHLY, CDR2 FYNNEI. The CDR3 DNA reads TGTGCCAGCAGACGACAGGGACGAACCTACGAGCAGTACTTC. Its protein product is CASRRQGRTYEQYF.

The table lists this clonotype with many counts. The gene calls are TRBV11-3 and TRBJ1-5; D is undetermined. V was shortened by 6 bases and J by 8 bases, with 26 bases between the two germline ends. The CDR3 is 17 amino acids. CDR1 is SGHNT, CDR2 YENEEA, per germline. The CDR3 loop is CASSPQARRIGLKPQHF. The DNA for the CDR3 is TGTGCCAGCAGTCCACAAGCAAGGCGCATCGGATTGAAGCCCCAGCATTTT. The full variable domain, in which reference TRBV11-3 and TRBJ1-5 provide the parts outside the CDR3, is EAGVVQSPRYKIIEKKQPVAFWCNPISGHNTLYWYLQNLGQGPELLIRYENEEAVDDSQLPKDRFSAERLKGVDSTLKIQPAELGDSAVYLCASSPQARRIGLKPQHFGDGTRLSIL.

The chain has TRBV27 and TRBJ2-7; D is ambiguous. This CDR3 has 14 amino acids. Germline assignment: CDR1 MNHEY and CDR2 SMNVEV (reference sequence). The germline V and J ends were trimmed by 3 bases and 3 bases, with 12 bases remaining between them. The CDR3 loop reads CASSFYTESYEQYF. The CDR3 nucleotides read TGTGCCAGCAGTTTTTACACAGAGAGCTACGAGCAGTACTTC.

Many counts were recorded for this clonotype. This chain connects TRBV27 to TRBJ2-7, with D possibly being TRBD1 (5 bases). Per the germline V gene, CDR1 is MNHEY and CDR2 is SMNVEV (reference sequence). Trimming left V 8 bases short and J 5 bases short, with 16 bases between. This CDR3 is 13 amino acids long. In DNA form, the CDR3 reads TGTGCCAGCGGTAGGACACCGGACGACGAGCAGTACTTC. Its protein product is CASGRTPDDEQYF.

This clonotype was counted between two and nine times. The chain employs TRBV11-2 and TRBJ2-2; D unclear. The germline V gene has CDR1 SGHAT and CDR2 FQNNGV. This CDR3 has 14 residues. Between the trimmed V and J ends, which lost 5 bases and 0 bases, there was a span of 7 bases. CDR3 sequence (DNA): TGTGCCAGCAGCCCAGGTCCGAACACCGGGGAGCTGTTTTTT. It specifies CASSPGPNTGELFF.